The T cell receptor (beta chain) described here comes from a study of cytomegalovirus exposure and HLA in healthy donors. About the research overall: Unique TCR beta sequences numbering about 100 million came from 150 million to 200 million T cells in an earlier analysis.

The PCR employed 60 Vbeta primers together with 13 Jbeta primers. The data were produced by immunoSEQ multiplex PCR, yet TCRdb's version contains in-frame clones alone and is incomplete. The data contain 110,000 to 150,000 clones, over 75% of them singletons. Note on this clone: The antigen is undetermined.

General study points: In an earlier analysis, productive rearrangement rates for most beta V segments clustered near 87% or 30%. A few CMV-associated chains were confirmed in vitro to be specific for CMV antigens.

The CDR3 is 15 amino acids. J gave up 0 bases and V 6 bases, and 6 bases lay outside the gene matches. CDR1 and CDR2 from the germline V gene are MDHEN and SYDVKM. The receptor's source is a female donor in good health and CMV-seronegative. The gene calls are TRBV28 and TRBJ1-1, with 8 positions matching TRBD1. The sequencing input was PBMCs. CDR3 protein: CASREGTGMNTEAFF. The CDR3, as DNA: TGTGCCAGCAGGGAAGGGACAGGCATGAACACTGAAGCTTTCTTT.